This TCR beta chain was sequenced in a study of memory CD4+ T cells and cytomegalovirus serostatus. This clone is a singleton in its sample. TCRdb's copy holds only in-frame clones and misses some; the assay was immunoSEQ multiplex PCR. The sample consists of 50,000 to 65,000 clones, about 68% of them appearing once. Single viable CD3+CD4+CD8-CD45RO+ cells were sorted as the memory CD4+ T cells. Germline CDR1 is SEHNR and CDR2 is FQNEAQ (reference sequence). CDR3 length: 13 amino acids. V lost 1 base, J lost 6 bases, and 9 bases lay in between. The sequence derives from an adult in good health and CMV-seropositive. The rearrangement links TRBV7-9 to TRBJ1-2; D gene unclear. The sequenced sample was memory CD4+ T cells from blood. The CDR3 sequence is CASSLGAVDGYTF. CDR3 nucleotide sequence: TGTGCCAGCAGCTTAGGGGCCGTGGATGGCTACACCTTC.